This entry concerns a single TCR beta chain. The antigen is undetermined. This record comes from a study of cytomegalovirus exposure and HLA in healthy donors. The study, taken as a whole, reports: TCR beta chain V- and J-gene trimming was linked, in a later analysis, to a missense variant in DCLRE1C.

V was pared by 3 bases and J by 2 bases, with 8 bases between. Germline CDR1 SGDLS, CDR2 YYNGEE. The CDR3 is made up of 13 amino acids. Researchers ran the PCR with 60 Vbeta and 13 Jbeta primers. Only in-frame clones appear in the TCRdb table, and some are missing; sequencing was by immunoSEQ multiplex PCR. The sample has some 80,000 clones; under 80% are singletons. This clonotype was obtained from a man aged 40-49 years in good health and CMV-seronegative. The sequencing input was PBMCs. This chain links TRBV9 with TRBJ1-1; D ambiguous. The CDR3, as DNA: TGTGCCAGCAGCGCCCACAGTAACACTGAAGCTTTCTTT. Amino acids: CASSAHSNTEAFF.